The clone carrying this TCR beta chain was recorded only once. The source of the sample is a study of blood T cell repertoires in COVID-19. Looking at the study overall: From the United States, Italy and Spain came samples of acute and convalescent COVID-19. T cells, B-cell-depleted T cells, or PBMCs supplied cDNA or gDNA.

Authors' processing steps: Nucleated cell number was recorded as an estimate derived from reference gene primer amplification. Using immunoSEQ multiplex PCR, the repertoire was profiled, and TCRdb retains in-frame clones only, with some absent. The V and J calls and clone size are taken from that table; D and trimming were inferred from the DNA. The table records about 280,000 clones, 75% to 90% of them present only once. Germline V lookup: CDR1 GTSNPN, CDR2 SVGIG (reference sequence). V dropped 0 bases and J dropped 3 bases, with 14 bases sitting between them. The CDR3 is made up of 15 amino acids. The TCR comes from a man in his fifties or sixties with acute or convalescent COVID-19. The chain couples TRBV30 to TRBJ1-1, with no clear D. The sample comprised peripheral blood. CDR3 region: CAWSVGRAGDTEAFF. DNA for the CDR3: TGTGCCTGGAGTGTAGGGAGGGCGGGCGACACTGAAGCTTTCTTT.